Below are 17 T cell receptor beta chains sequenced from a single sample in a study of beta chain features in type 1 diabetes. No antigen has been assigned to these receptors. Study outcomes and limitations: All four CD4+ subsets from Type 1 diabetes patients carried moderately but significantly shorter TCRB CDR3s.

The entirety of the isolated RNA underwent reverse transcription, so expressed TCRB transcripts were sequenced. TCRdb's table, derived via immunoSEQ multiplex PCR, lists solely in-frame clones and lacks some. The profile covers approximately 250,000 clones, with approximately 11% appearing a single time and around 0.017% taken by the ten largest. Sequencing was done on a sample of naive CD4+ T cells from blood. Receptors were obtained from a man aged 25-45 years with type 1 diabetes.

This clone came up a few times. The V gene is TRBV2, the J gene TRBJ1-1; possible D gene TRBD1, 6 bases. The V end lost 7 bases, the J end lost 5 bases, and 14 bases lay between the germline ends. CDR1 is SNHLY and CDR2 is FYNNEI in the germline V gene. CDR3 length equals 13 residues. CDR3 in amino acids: CASNPDRYTEAFF. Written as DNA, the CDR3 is TGTGCCAGCAACCCCGACAGGTATACTGAAGCTTTCTTT.

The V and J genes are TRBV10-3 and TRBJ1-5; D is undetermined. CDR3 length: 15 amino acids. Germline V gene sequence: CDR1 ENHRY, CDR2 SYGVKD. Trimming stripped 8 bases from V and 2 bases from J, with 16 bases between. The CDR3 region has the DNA TGTGCCATCGCTGAGGGCTCGCTTGGCAATCAGCCCCAGCATTTT. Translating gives CAIAEGSLGNQPQHF.

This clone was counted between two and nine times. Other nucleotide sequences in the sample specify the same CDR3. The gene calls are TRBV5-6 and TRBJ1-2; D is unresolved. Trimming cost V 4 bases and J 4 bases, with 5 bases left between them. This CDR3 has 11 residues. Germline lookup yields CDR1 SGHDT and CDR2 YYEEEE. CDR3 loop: CASSPGYGYTF. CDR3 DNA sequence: TGTGCCAGCAGCCCGGGCTATGGCTACACCTTC. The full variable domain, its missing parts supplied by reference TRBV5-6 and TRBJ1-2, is DAGVTQSPTHLIKTRGQQVTLRCSPKSGHDTVSWYQQALGQGPQFIFQYYEEEERQRGNFPDRFSGHQFPNYSSELNVNALLLGDSALYLCASSPGYGYTFGSGTRLTVV.

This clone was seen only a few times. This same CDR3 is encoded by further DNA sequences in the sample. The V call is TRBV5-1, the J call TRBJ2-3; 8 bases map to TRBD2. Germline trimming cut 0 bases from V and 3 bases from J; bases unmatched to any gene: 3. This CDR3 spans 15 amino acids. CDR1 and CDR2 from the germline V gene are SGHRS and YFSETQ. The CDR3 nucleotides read TGCGCCAGCAGCTTGGCTCCGGGAGGGACAGATACGCAGTATTTT. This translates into CASSLAPGGTDTQYF.

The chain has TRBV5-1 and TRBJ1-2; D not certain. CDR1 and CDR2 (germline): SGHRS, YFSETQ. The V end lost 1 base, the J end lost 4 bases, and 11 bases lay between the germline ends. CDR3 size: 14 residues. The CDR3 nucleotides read TGCGCCAGCAGCTTGCTCCAGGCCTCCTATGGCTACACCTTC. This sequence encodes CASSLLQASYGYTF.

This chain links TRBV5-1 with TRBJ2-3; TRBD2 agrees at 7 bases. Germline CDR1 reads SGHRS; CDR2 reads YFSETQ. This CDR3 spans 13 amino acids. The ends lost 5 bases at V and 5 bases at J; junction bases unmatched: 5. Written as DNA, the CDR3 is TGCGCCAGCAGAACCGGGGGGTTAGATACGCAGTATTTT. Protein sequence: CASRTGGLDTQYF.

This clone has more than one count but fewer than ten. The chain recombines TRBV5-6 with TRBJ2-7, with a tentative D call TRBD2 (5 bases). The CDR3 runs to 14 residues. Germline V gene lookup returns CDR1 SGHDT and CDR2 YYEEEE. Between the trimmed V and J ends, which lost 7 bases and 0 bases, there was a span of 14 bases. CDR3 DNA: TGTGCCAGCGGGAGTGGGATGTCCTCCTACGAGCAGTACTTC. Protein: CASGSGMSSYEQYF.

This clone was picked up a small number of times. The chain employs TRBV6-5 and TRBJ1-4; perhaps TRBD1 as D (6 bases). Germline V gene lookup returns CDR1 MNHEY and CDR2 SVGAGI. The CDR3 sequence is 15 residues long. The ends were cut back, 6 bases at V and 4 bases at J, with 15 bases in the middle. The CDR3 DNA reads TGTGCCAGCAGCAACACTGGACAGATTAATGAAAAACTGTTTTTT. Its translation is CASSNTGQINEKLFF.

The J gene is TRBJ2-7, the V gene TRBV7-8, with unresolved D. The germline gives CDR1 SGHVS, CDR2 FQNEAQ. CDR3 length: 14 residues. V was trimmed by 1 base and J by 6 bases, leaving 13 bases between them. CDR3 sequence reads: CASSLGVALSEQYF. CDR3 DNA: TGTGCCAGCAGCTTAGGGGTAGCCCTTAGCGAGCAGTACTTC. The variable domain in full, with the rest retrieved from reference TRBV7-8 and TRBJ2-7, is GAGVSQSPRYKVAKRGQDVALRCDPISGHVSLFWYQQALGQGPEFLTYFQNEAQLDKSGLPSDRFFAERPEGSVSTLKIQRTQQEDSAVYLCASSLGVALSEQYFGPGTRLTVT.

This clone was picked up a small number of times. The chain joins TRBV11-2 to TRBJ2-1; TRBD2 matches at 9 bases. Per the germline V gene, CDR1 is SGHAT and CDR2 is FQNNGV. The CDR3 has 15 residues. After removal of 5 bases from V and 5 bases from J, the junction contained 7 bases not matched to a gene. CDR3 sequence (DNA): TGTGCCAGCAGCACGATAGCGGGGGCCCACAATGAGCAGTTCTTC. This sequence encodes CASSTIAGAHNEQFF. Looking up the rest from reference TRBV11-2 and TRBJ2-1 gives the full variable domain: EAGVAQSPRYKIIEKRQSVAFWCNPISGHATLYWYQQILGQGPKLLIQFQNNGVVDDSQLPKDRFSAERLKGVDSTLKIQPAKLEDSAVYLCASSTIAGAHNEQFFGPGTRLTVL.

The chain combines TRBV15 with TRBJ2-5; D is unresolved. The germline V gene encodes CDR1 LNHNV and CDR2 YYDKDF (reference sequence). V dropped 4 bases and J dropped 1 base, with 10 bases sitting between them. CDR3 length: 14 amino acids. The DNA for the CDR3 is TGTGCCACCAGCACGAGGATAGCCCAAGAGACCCAGTACTTC. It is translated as CATSTRIAQETQYF.

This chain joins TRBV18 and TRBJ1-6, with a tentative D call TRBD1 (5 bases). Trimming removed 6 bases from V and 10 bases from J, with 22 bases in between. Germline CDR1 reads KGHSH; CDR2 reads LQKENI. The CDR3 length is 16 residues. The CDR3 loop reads CASSSQRATGGSPLHF. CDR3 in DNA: TGTGCCAGCTCCTCTCAGAGGGCTACCGGGGGATCACCCCTCCACTTT. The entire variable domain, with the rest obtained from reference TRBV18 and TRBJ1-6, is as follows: NAGVMQNPRHLVRRRGQEARLRCSPMKGHSHVYWYRQLPEEGLKFMVYLQKENIIDESGMPKERFSAEFPKEGPSILRIQQVVRGDSAAYFCASSSQRATGGSPLHFGNGTRLTVT.

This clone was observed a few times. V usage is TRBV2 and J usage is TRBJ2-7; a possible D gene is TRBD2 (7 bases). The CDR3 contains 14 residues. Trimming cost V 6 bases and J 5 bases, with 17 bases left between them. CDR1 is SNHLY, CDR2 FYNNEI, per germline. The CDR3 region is CASSGQRAGNEQYF. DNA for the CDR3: TGTGCCAGCAGCGGACAGCGAGCGGGAAACGAGCAGTACTTC.

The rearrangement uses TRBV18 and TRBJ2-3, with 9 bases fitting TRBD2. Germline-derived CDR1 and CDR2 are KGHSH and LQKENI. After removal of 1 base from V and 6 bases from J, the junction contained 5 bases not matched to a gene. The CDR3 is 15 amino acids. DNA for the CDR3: TGTGCCAGCTCACCACAGCTAGCGGGGATGGATACGCAGTATTTT. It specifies CASSPQLAGMDTQYF.

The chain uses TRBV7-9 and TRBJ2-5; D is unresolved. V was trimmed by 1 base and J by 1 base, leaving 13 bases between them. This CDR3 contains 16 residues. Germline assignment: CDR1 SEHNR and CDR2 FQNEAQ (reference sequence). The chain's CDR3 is CASSLDDLGGQETQYF. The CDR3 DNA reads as TGTGCCAGCAGCTTAGATGATCTTGGCGGCCAAGAGACCCAGTACTTC.

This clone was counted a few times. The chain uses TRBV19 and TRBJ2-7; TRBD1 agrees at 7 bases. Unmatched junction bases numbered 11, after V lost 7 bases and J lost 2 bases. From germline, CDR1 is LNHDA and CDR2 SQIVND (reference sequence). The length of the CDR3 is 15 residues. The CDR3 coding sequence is TGTGCCAGTAAAGTTGCCGGGACAGCAGCCTACGAGCAGTACTTC. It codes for CASKVAGTAAYEQYF.

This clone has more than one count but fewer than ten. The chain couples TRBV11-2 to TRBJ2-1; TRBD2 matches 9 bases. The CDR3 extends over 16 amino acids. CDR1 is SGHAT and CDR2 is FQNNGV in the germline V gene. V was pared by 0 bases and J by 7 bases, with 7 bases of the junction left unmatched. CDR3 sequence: CASSLERGGPFNEQFF. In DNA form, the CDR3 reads TGTGCCAGCAGCTTAGAGCGGGGGGGCCCCTTTAATGAGCAGTTCTTC. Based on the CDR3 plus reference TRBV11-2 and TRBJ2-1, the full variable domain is EAGVAQSPRYKIIEKRQSVAFWCNPISGHATLYWYQQILGQGPKLLIQFQNNGVVDDSQLPKDRFSAERLKGVDSTLKIQPAKLEDSAVYLCASSLERGGPFNEQFFGPGTRLTVL.